A single sample is the source of the 27 T cell receptor beta chains below, sequenced in a study of blood T cell repertoires in COVID-19. The data were produced by immunoSEQ multiplex PCR, yet TCRdb's version contains in-frame clones alone and is incomplete. The sample holds 200,000 to 250,000 clones, roughly 89% seen once. The source material was PBMCs or T cells enriched from blood (not recorded which). The receptors derive from a man aged 25 to 45 who had been exposed to COVID-19.

V is TRBV2 and J is TRBJ2-2, with TRBD1 matching 9 bases. V trimming: 5 bases; J trimming: 7 bases; junction bases outside the gene matches: 8. Germline V gives CDR1 SNHLY, CDR2 FYNNEI. The CDR3 is 15 residues long. The CDR3 sequence is CASSLRTGEVGELFF. The CDR3 DNA reads as TGTGCCAGCAGTCTCCGGACAGGGGAAGTCGGGGAGCTGTTTTTT.

V is TRBV3-1 (or the pseudogene TRBV3-2) and J is TRBJ1-2; D perhaps matches TRBD1 (6 bases). Germline V gives CDR1 LGHDT, CDR2 YNNKEL (reference sequence). Trimming took 4 bases from V and 7 from J, leaving 16 bases between them. The CDR3 is 14 amino acids. CDR3 protein: CASSPDRGISGYTF. CDR3 nucleotide sequence: TGTGCCAGCAGCCCTGATAGGGGGATCTCTGGCTACACCTTC.

This chain uses TRBV3-1 (or the pseudogene TRBV3-2) with TRBJ1-2, with 10 bases that match TRBD1. Germline V gives CDR1 LGHDT, CDR2 YNNKEL (reference sequence). V was clipped by 4 bases and J by 8 bases; unmatched bases: 16. CDR3 length equals 17 residues. CDR3 DNA: TGTGCCAGCAGCCGAGCAGACCGAGGGACAGGGGAGCGGGGCTACACCTTC. This sequence encodes CASSRADRGTGERGYTF.

The V and J genes are TRBV5-1 and TRBJ2-1; unclear D gene. V was cut by 1 base and J by 3 bases, with 11 bases left in between. Germline V lookup: CDR1 SGHRS, CDR2 YFSETQ. This CDR3 is built from 15 residues. CDR3 sequence: CASSLNSGFYNEQFF. CDR3 DNA sequence: TGCGCCAGCAGCTTGAACTCCGGGTTCTACAATGAGCAGTTCTTC.

The chain is built from TRBV7-2 and TRBJ1-2; 11 nucleotides align to TRBD1. The CDR3 runs to 15 residues. Trimming took 7 bases from V and 6 from J; bases not matched to a gene: 10. The V gene's germline CDR1 is SGHTA and CDR2 FQGNSA. The CDR3 spells CASKGQGGQINGYTF. CDR3 sequence (DNA): TGTGCCAGCAAGGGACAGGGGGGCCAGATTAATGGCTACACCTTC.

The chain is built from TRBV4-1 and TRBJ2-1, with TRBD2 matching over 10 bases. CDR1 MGHRA and CDR2 YSYEKL come from the germline V gene. This CDR3 spans 15 amino acids. V shed 3 bases and J 5 bases; nucleotides not matched to a gene: 4. CDR3 amino acids: CASSHRTSGNNEQFF. The DNA for the CDR3 is TGCGCCAGCAGCCATCGGACTAGCGGAAACAATGAGCAGTTCTTC.

The chain is built from TRBV10-3 and TRBJ1-6; 8 bases are a match to TRBD1. CDR3 length: 16 amino acids. The V and J ends lost 4 bases and 5 bases, in that order; junction bases with no gene match: 7. CDR1 ENHRY and CDR2 SYGVKD come from the germline V gene. CDR3 amino acids: CAISGSPDRDNSPLHF. In nucleotides, the CDR3 is TGTGCCATCAGTGGAAGCCCGGACAGGGATAATTCACCCCTCCACTTT.

V usage is TRBV3-1 (or the pseudogene TRBV3-2) and J usage is TRBJ1-2, with 7 bases lining up with TRBD1. Germline CDR1 reads LGHDT; CDR2 reads YNNKEL (reference sequence). V trimming: 3 bases; J trimming: 0 bases; junction bases outside the gene matches: 4. The CDR3 is 15 residues long. Written as DNA, the CDR3 is TGTGCCAGCAGCCAGGGACAGTTAGCTAACTATGGCTACACCTTC. Its protein product is CASSQGQLANYGYTF.

V gene TRBV7-3 combines with J gene TRBJ2-2; D not resolved. CDR1 SGHTA and CDR2 FQGTGA come from the germline V gene. Trimming took off 0 bases at V and 1 base at J, with 3 bases between the two ends. The CDR3 runs 14 residues. The chain's CDR3 is CASSLTLNTGELFF. In nucleotides, the CDR3 is TGTGCCAGCAGCTTAACACTGAACACCGGGGAGCTGTTTTTT.

The chain joins TRBV7-8 to TRBJ1-1, with 7 bases matching TRBD1. Unmatched junction bases numbered 12, after V lost 4 bases and J lost 4 bases. Looked up from germline, CDR1 is SGHVS and CDR2 is FQNEAQ. The CDR3 is made up of 16 amino acids. The CDR3 is CASSSGGQQRRTEAFF. Here the CDR3 DNA reads TGTGCCAGCAGCTCAGGGGGACAGCAGAGGCGCACTGAAGCTTTCTTT.

This clone was detected a few times. A much larger clone differs by one base, so this may be a read error. Distinct nucleotide sequences in the sample also encode this CDR3. In nucleotides, the CDR3 is TGTGCCAGCAGTGAGGGACAGGGGGCAGATACGCAGTATTTT. Translating it yields CASSEGQGADTQYF. The chain uses TRBV6-4 and TRBJ2-3; 11 bases agree with TRBD1. Germline V gene data show CDR1 as MRHNA and CDR2 as SNTAGT. Trimming took 3 bases from V and 4 from J; bases not matched to a gene: 0. The CDR3 has 14 residues.

The chain couples TRBV4-1 to TRBJ1-5; D remains ambiguous. The germline gives CDR1 MGHRA, CDR2 YSYEKL. Trimming removed 1 base at V and 5 bases at J, with 12 bases between. CDR3 size: 15 residues. The CDR3 protein is CASSQALTSDQPQHF. DNA of the CDR3: TGCGCCAGCAGCCAAGCCCTCACGAGCGATCAGCCCCAGCATTTT.

J is TRBJ1-1 and V is TRBV7-9; TRBD1 matches 8 bases. The CDR3 runs to 12 residues. The J segment lost 5 bases and the V segment lost 10 bases, leaving 6 bases of the junction unmatched. CDR1 is SEHNR, CDR2 FQNEAQ, per germline (reference sequence). The CDR3 DNA reads TGTGCCATTTCAGGGGGCTGGACTGAAGCTTTCTTT. Translated: CAISGGWTEAFF.

This chain joins TRBV6-1 and TRBJ2-7; TRBD1 matches at 11 bases. This CDR3 contains 16 residues. The V and J ends lost 4 bases and 6 bases, in that order; junction bases with no gene match: 11. The germline gives CDR1 MNHNS, CDR2 SASEGT. The CDR3 sequence: CASSVENRDRGFEQYF. The CDR3 bases are TGTGCCAGCAGTGTCGAGAACCGGGACAGGGGGTTCGAGCAGTACTTC.

V and J are TRBV6-5 and TRBJ2-3; 8 nucleotides agree with TRBD2. The length of the CDR3 is 15 residues. V dropped 9 bases and J dropped 0; count of bases not matched to a gene: 8. Germline lookup yields CDR1 MNHEY and CDR2 SVGAGI. The CDR3 nucleotides read TGTGCCAGTCGTCTAGCGGGTTCGAGCACAGATACGCAGTATTTT. Its protein is CASRLAGSSTDTQYF.

The chain is built from TRBV5-1 and TRBJ2-5; the D gene is possibly TRBD1 (6 bases). Trimming removed 0 bases from V and 4 bases from J, with 13 bases in between. This CDR3 has 15 residues. Per germline, CDR1 SGHRS and CDR2 YFSETQ. The CDR3 sequence: CASSLASGVPETQYF. Written as DNA, the CDR3 is TGCGCCAGCAGCTTGGCTTCAGGGGTCCCAGAGACCCAGTACTTC.

J is TRBJ2-1 and V is TRBV27; TRBD1 agrees at 7 bases. Germline V CDR1 and CDR2: MNHEY, SMNVEV (reference sequence). With V trimmed by 6 bases and J by 5 bases, 7 bases remained unmatched. The CDR3 consists of 14 residues. The chain's CDR3 is CASSPRDSDNEQFF. The CDR3 bases are TGTGCCAGCAGCCCCCGGGACAGTGACAATGAGCAGTTCTTC.

The J gene is TRBJ2-7, the V gene TRBV5-4; 9 bases agree with TRBD1. With 4 bases clipped from V and 7 bases from J, the junction kept 9 bases outside the gene matches. Germline V CDR1 and CDR2: SGHNT, YYREEE (reference sequence). The CDR3 covers 14 residues. The chain's CDR3 is CASSPGTGRGEQYF. DNA for the CDR3: TGTGCCAGCAGCCCGGGGACAGGGAGGGGAGAGCAGTACTTC. Based on the CDR3 plus reference TRBV5-4 and TRBJ2-7, the full variable domain is ETGVTQSPTHLIKTRGQQVTLRCSSQSGHNTVSWYQQALGQGPQFIFQYYREEENGRGNFPPRFSGLQFPNYSSELNVNALELDDSALYLCASSPGTGRGEQYFGPGTRLTVT.

This chain joins TRBV4-2 and TRBJ2-6, with D perhaps TRBD2 (6 bases). The CDR3 extends over 19 amino acids. Germline assignment: CDR1 LGHNA and CDR2 YNFKEQ. Trimming shortened V by 4 bases and J by 4 bases, and 23 bases separated the two germline ends. CDR3 region: CASSRFSSGDTGGANVLTF. In DNA form, the CDR3 reads TGTGCCAGCAGCCGTTTCAGTAGCGGAGATACGGGCGGGGCCAACGTCCTGACTTTC.

Only a few counts were recorded for this clone. J is TRBJ2-5 and V is TRBV2, with D perhaps matching TRBD2 (6 bases). The CDR3 is 12 residues long. Deletions cut 8 bases from V and 5 bases from J, with 12 bases between. The germline V gene encodes CDR1 SNHLY and CDR2 FYNNEI. The CDR3 region is CASLGLGETQYF. As DNA, the CDR3 is TGTGCCAGCCTGGGACTCGGTGAGACCCAGTACTTC.

The chain couples TRBV7-2 to TRBJ2-5, with 9 bases fitting TRBD1. The CDR3 runs 16 residues. V lost 5 bases, J lost 4 bases, and 11 bases stayed unmatched. Germline loops: CDR1 SGHTA, CDR2 FQGNSA. In nucleotides, the CDR3 is TGTGCCAGCAGCCCAAGAATTACAGGGGGCATAGAGACCCAGTACTTC. It yields the protein CASSPRITGGIETQYF.

The CDR3 protein is CAWSVGQGGNEKLFF. The CDR3 DNA reads TGTGCCTGGAGTGTAGGGCAGGGCGGAAATGAAAAACTGTTTTTT. The chain uses TRBV30 and TRBJ1-4; tentatively, D is TRBD1 (5 bases). CDR3 length: 15 residues. Germline values: CDR1 GTSNPN, CDR2 SVGIG (reference sequence). Trimming removed 0 bases from V and 5 bases from J, with 13 bases in between.

This clone occurred once. V usage is TRBV2 and J usage is TRBJ2-3; D may be TRBD2 (7 bases). The CDR3 is 16 residues long. V gave up 0 bases and J gave up 5 bases, with 15 bases separating them. Germline lookup yields CDR1 SNHLY and CDR2 FYNNEI. CDR3 sequence reads: CASSEAQRGGLDTQYF. In DNA, the CDR3 is TGTGCCAGCAGTGAAGCTCAGAGGGGGGGCTTAGATACGCAGTATTTT.

V is TRBV3-1 (or the pseudogene TRBV3-2) and J is TRBJ2-1; TRBD2 matches 7 bases. Germline V gene data show CDR1 as LGHDT and CDR2 as YNNKEL (reference sequence). The CDR3 consists of 11 residues. J gave up 9 bases and V 4 bases, and 0 bases lay outside the gene matches. The CDR3 sequence: CASSRGGEQFF. The CDR3 DNA follows: TGTGCCAGCAGCCGGGGGGGTGAGCAGTTCTTC.

With respect to this clone: One end of the junction is discordant with germline, which a read error may explain. The chain recombines TRBV10-3 with TRBJ2-5; 7 bases are a match to TRBD2. Germline V gene sequence: CDR1 ENHRY, CDR2 SYGVKD. The CDR3 runs to 14 residues. This chain's CDR3 is CAISGEGYQVTQYF. DNA for the CDR3: TGTGCCATCAGTGGGGAGGGTTACCAAGTGACCCAGTACTTC.

This clone was found a few times. This chain links TRBV5-4 with TRBJ2-7; 7 positions match TRBD1. The CDR3 totals 14 residues. Germline CDR1 reads SGHNT; CDR2 reads YYREEE (reference sequence). Germline trimming cut 0 bases from V and 2 bases from J; bases unmatched to any gene: 2. The CDR3 loop reads CASSLEGTAYEQYF. The CDR3, as DNA: TGTGCCAGCAGCTTGGAGGGGACAGCCTACGAGCAGTACTTC.

The chain couples TRBV25-1 to TRBJ2-1; 11 bases are shared with TRBD2. The CDR3 loop spans 18 amino acids. With V trimmed by 6 bases and J by 0 bases, 10 bases remained unmatched. Germline assignment: CDR1 MGHDK and CDR2 SYGVNS. Written as DNA, the CDR3 is TGTGCCAGCAGCCCCCTAGCGGGGGGCCCGTTCTCCTACAATGAGCAGTTCTTC. Its protein is CASSPLAGGPFSYNEQFF. The full variable domain, with the rest looked up from reference TRBV25-1 and TRBJ2-1, is EADIYQTPRYLVIGTGKKITLECSQTMGHDKMYWYQQDPGMELHLIHYSYGVNSTEKGDLSSESTVSRIRTEHFPLTLESARPSHTSQYLCASSPLAGGPFSYNEQFFGPGTRLTVL.